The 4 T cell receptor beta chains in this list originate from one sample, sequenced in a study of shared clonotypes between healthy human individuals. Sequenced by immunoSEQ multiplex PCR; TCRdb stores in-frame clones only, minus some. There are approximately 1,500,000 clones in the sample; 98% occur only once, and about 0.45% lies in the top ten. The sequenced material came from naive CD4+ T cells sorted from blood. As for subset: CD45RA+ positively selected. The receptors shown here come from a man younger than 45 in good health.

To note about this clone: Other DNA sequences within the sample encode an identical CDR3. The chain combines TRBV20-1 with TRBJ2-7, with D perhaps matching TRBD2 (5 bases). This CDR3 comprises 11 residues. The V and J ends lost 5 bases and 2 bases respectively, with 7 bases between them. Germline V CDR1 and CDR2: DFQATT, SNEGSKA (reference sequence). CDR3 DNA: TGCAGTGCTGGGAGTACCTACGAGCAGTACTTC. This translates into CSAGSTYEQYF.

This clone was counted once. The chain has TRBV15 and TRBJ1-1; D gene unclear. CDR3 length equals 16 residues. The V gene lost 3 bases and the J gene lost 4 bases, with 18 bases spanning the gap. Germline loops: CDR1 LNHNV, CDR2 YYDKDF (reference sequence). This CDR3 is CATSRFYGHGLTEAFF. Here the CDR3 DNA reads TGTGCCACCAGCAGGTTTTACGGGCATGGACTCACTGAAGCTTTCTTT.

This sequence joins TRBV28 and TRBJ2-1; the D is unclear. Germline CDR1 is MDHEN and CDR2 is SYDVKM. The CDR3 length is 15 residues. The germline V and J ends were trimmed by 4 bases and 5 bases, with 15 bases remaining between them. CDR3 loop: CASSYKPLKNNEQFF. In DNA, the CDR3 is TGTGCCAGCAGTTATAAGCCCCTTAAGAACAATGAGCAGTTCTTC. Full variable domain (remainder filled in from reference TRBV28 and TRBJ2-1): DVKVTQSSRYLVKRTGEKVFLECVQDMDHENMFWYRQDPGLGLRLIYFSYDVKMKEKGDIPEGYSVSREKKERFSLILESASTNQTSMYLCASSYKPLKNNEQFFGPGTRLTVL.

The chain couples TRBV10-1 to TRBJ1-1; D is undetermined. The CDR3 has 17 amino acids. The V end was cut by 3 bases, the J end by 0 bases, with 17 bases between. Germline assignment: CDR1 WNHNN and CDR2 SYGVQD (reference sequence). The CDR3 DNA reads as TGCGCCAGCAGTGACAAGGCCGTACCATTCATGAACACTGAAGCTTTCTTT. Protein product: CASSDKAVPFMNTEAFF.